This T cell receptor (beta chain) is drawn from a study of PD-1 blockade in mismatch repair-deficient tumors. Study details: Patients had approximately 11 mismatch repair-deficient cancer types and were previously treated and progressing.

The table came from immunoSEQ multiplex PCR; TCRdb's copy has only in-frame clones and leaves some out. This sample carries approximately 100,000 clones, 82% of them seen once, and the ten largest clones take approximately 6.5%. This CDR3 has 23 residues. General study results and limits: Tumor-resident clones, often undetectable pretreatment in blood, expanded then contracted after pembrolizumab.

This clone was detected only once. The antigen remains undetermined. Here the sequenced sample was peripheral blood, taken approximately 35 weeks after starting pembrolizumab. This rearrangement joins TRBV21-1 to TRBJ1-5; the table's D gene call, TRBD1, was not cross checked with the DNA. TRBV21-1 is termed a pseudogene. The sequence came from an adult with mismatch repair-deficient cancer. The CDR3 is CASSSKSYTVVVAHRAEDQPQHF. DNA of the CDR3: TGTGCCAGCAGCTCAAAAAGTTACACTGTAGTCGTGGCCCACAGGGCGGAAGATCAGCCCCAGCATTTT.